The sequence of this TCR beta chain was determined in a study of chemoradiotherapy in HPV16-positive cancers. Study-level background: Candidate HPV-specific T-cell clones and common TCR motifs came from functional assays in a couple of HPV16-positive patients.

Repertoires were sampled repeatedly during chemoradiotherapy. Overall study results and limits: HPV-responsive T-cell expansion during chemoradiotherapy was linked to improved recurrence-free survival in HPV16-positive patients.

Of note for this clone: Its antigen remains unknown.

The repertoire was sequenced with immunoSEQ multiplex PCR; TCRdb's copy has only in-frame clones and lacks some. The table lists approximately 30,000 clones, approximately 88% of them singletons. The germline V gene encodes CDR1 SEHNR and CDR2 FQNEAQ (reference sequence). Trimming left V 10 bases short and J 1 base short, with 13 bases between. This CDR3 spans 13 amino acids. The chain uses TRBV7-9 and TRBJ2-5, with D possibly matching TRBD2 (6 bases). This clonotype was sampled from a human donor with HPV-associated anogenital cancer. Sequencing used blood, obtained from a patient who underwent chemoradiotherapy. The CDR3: CATEVGGQETQYF. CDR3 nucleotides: TGTGCCACGGAGGTGGGGGGCCAAGAGACCCAGTACTTC.